The next 6 T cell receptor beta chains were all read from a single sample in a study of blood T cells in healthy people across ages. Then a second PCR, running about 6 to 12 cycles, was carried out with a sample-barcoded 5' primer and a J-beta primer mix. A single record per CDR3 protein comes from TCRdb applying MiXCR to the 5' RACE reads. The sample shows some 800,000 distinct CDR3 sequences, about 25% of them seen only once. In addition, the sample was reused for a study of T cells of mothers and their children.

Specimen: blood. These receptors were obtained from a boy younger than 18 in good health.

The chain employs TRBV12-3 or TRBV12-4 and TRBJ1-6; 7 bases align to TRBD1. V gave up 7 bases and J gave up 3 bases; unmatched junction bases: 9. This CDR3 is 16 amino acids long. The CDR3 DNA is TGTGCCAGCACCCCCGGACAGGCATACTATAATTCACCCCTCCACTTT. Residues: CASTPGQAYYNSPLHF.

This clonotype has just a few counts. The chain carries TRBV20-1 and TRBJ2-7; 13 bases fit TRBD2. After removal of 6 bases from V and 4 bases from J, the junction contained 6 bases not matched to a gene. Looked up from germline, CDR1 is DFQATT and CDR2 is SNEGSKA (reference sequence). The CDR3 spans 14 residues. This chain's CDR3 is CSAARTSGRYEQYF. The CDR3 DNA is TGCAGTGCCGCTCGGACTAGCGGGAGATACGAGCAGTACTTC.

The V gene is TRBV4-3, the J gene TRBJ1-5, with D unresolved. V was shortened by 0 bases and J by 4 bases, with 10 bases between the two germline ends. Germline V gene sequence: CDR1 LGHNA, CDR2 YSLEER. This CDR3 spans 15 amino acids. CDR3 residues: CASSQDVEGNQPQHF. DNA of the CDR3: TGCGCCAGCAGCCAAGACGTGGAGGGAAATCAGCCCCAGCATTTT.

This clonotype came up many times. The genes are TRBV5-6 and TRBJ1-2, with 7 bases matching TRBD1. CDR1 is SGHDT and CDR2 is YYEEEE in the germline V gene. V shed 4 bases, J shed 4 bases, and the junction held 4 bases outside the gene matches. This CDR3 is 13 amino acids long. CDR3 nucleotide sequence: TGTGCCAGCAGCCAGGGACAGATCTATGGCTACACCTTC. Encoded protein: CASSQGQIYGYTF.

The table lists this clonotype with a few counts. The chain links TRBV13 to TRBJ2-1, with D hard to call. The DNA end is a closer match to TRBJ2-5, so the J assignment may be wrong. Germline-derived CDR1 and CDR2 are PRHDT and FYEKMQ (reference sequence). The CDR3 has 14 amino acids. This CDR3 reads CASSLGAKGETQYF. CDR3 DNA sequence: TGTGCCAGCAGCTTAGGTGCTAAAGGGGAGACCCAGTACTTC.

The J gene is TRBJ2-5, the V gene TRBV7-8; D is ambiguous. The CDR3 spans 16 residues. Germline assignment: CDR1 SGHVS and CDR2 FQNEAQ. V was clipped by 1 base and J by 2 bases, with 14 bases between them. Here the CDR3 reads CASSLGVPQFQETQYF. CDR3 DNA sequence: TGTGCCAGCAGCTTAGGGGTTCCACAGTTTCAAGAGACCCAGTACTTC.